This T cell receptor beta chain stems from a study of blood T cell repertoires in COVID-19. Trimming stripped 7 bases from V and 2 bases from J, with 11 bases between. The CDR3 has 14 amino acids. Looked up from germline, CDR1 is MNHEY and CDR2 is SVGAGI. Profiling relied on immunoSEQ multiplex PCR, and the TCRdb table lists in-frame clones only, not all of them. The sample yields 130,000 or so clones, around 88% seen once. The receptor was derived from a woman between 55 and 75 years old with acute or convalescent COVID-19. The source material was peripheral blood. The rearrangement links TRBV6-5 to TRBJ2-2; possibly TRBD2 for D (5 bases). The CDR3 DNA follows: TGTGCCAGCACCCTGGGGAGAAACACCGGGGAGCTGTTTTTT. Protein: CASTLGRNTGELFF.